The rows below give T cell receptor beta chains drawn from one sample of a study of blood T cell repertoires in COVID-19. Repertoires were generated with immunoSEQ multiplex PCR, while TCRdb's copy carries only in-frame clones and drops some. Counted here are 150,000 to 200,000 clones, 65% to 90% occurring once; the ten biggest clones make up roughly 5.2%. Sequenced material: PBMCs or T cells enriched from blood (not recorded which). The receptors derive from a woman aged 55-75 years with acute COVID-19. The CDR3 runs from the conserved cysteine through the conserved F or W. The order of the fields is V gene, D gene, J gene, clone size, CDR3 DNA, CDR3 protein. The D gene is left open where the match is weak. Where a row states a size, it is once, few, many or the class of an expanded clone; other rows omit it.

TRBV4-3	.	TRBJ2-3	many	TGCGCCAGCAGCCAAGAAGGACAGCCCGGAACAGATACGCAGTATTTT	CASSQEGQPGTDTQYF
TRBV28	TRBD2	TRBJ2-1	few	TGTGCCAGCAGTTCCCCGGGAGGCCCCTACAATGAGCAGTTCTTC	CASSSPGGPYNEQFF
TRBV3-1/TRBV3-2	TRBD2	TRBJ2-3	.	TGTGCCAGCAGCCACTCGAAGGGACTACTTGTGTTT	CASSHSKGLLVF
TRBV28	.	TRBJ2-3	.	TGTGCCAGCAGTTCCCCCGCGAGCGGGAGCACAGATACGCAGTATTTT	CASSSPASGSTDTQYF
TRBV6-2/TRBV6-3	.	TRBJ1-1	.	TGTGCCAGCAGTTGGGGCCTGAACACTGAAGCTTTCTTT	CASSWGLNTEAFF
TRBV6-2/TRBV6-3	TRBD2	TRBJ2-7	.	TGTGCCAGCAGTTACTCGTCTGCGGGAGTAATGTTCGAAGAGCAGTACTTC	CASSYSSAGVMFEEQYF
TRBV28	.	TRBJ1-5	.	TGTGCCTCTTCCCGGGGGGGCAATCAGCCCCAGCATTTT	CASSRGGNQPQHF
TRBV6-5	TRBD1	TRBJ1-2	.	TGTGCCAGCAGTTACTCTGGGACAGGATCTAGCTATGGCTACACCTTC	CASSYSGTGSSYGYTF
TRBV11-3	TRBD2	TRBJ2-2	.	TGTGCCAGCAGCTTCCGGGGGGCGAACACCGGGGAGCTGTTTTTT	CASSFRGANTGELFF
TRBV7-9	TRBD2	TRBJ2-7	.	TGTGCCAGCAGCTTAGCGCCCGGGAGGGTCGAGCAGTACTTC	CASSLAPGRVEQYF
TRBV6-2/TRBV6-3	.	TRBJ1-2	.	TGTGCCAGCAGTCAGTTTGAAGCGCATGGCTACACCTTC	CASSQFEAHGYTF
TRBV9	TRBD1	TRBJ2-3	.	TGTGCCAGCAGCGTAGGGACAGGGAGCACAGATACGCAGTATTTT	CASSVGTGSTDTQYF
TRBV28	TRBD1	TRBJ1-1	.	TGTGCCAGCAGTGCCGGGACAGGGGGCTACGCTTTCTTT	CASSAGTGGYAFF
TRBV6-5	.	TRBJ2-7	few	TGTGCCAGCAGTACCCCACAGGGAAGGCAGTACTTC	CASSTPQGRQYF
TRBV11-3	TRBD2	TRBJ2-3	.	TGTGCCAGCAGTTCTAGAAGCGGGGGGCCATCAGATACGCAGTATTTT	CASSSRSGGPSDTQYF
TRBV6-6	.	TRBJ1-1	.	TGTGCCAGCAGACGGGGCACTGAAGCTTTCTTT	CASRRGTEAFF
TRBV11-3	.	TRBJ2-1	once	TGTGCCAGCAGCTTAGCCCCCCTCAATGAGCAGTTCTTC	CASSLAPLNEQFF